This T cell receptor (beta chain) emerged from a study of neoadjuvant anti-PD-1 for oral cavity cancer. Germline V gene data show CDR1 as LGHNA and CDR2 as YNFKEQ. This CDR3 region has 16 residues. The trim removed 1 base at V and 9 bases at J, leaving 9 bases unmatched. Libraries were prepared by immunoSEQ multiplex PCR; TCRdb keeps only in-frame clonotypes and omits some of them. The sample has 15,000 to 20,000 clones; around 62% are singletons. This clonotype was sampled from a person between 35 and 79 years old with oral cavity squamous cell carcinoma. The gene calls are TRBV4-2 and TRBJ2-1, with 10 bases aligning to TRBD2. This specimen consisted of PBMCs, obtained before nivolumab (anti-PD-1) treatment. The CDR3 sequence: CASSQGSLAGAGEQFF. The DNA of the CDR3 is TGTGCCAGCAGCCAAGGGAGCCTAGCGGGAGCGGGTGAGCAGTTCTTC.